This T cell receptor beta chain was sequenced for a study of cytomegalovirus exposure and HLA in healthy donors (dated by TCRdb to the late 2010s). For the study in its entirety: According to a later analysis, the roughly 130 validation repertoires were produced on the same platform as the 700 or so repertoires of the first cohort. To predict cytomegalovirus infection status, the study brought together high-throughput TCR immunosequencing, statistical association of individual TCRs with disease status, and machine learning. In addition to the first cohort of 666 subjects, a separate validation cohort of under 150 different subjects was used. The study aimed to test whether signatures of past pathogen exposure could be identified by cataloging public T cell receptors. Beyond this particular receptor, the publication reports: Three of the identified cytomegalovirus-associated TCR beta chains were confirmed in vitro to be specific for cytomegalovirus antigens. All 120 or so repertoires were used to score co-occurrence in the validation cohort in a later analysis, because that analysis had no HLA typing for the cohort. It was suggested by the authors that the approach could potentially be generalized to other disease states and immunological phenotypes. In the study, about 150 TCR beta chains were listed as associated with cytomegalovirus. A later analysis found that TCRs clustered in the first cohort also tended to co-occur in the roughly 120 validation repertoires, with approximately 93% of cluster scores above 0. The classifier was reported to diagnose cytomegalovirus status with high specificity and sensitivity in both the original and validation cohorts. Most TCR sequences were observed very rarely across donors, whereas some public TCRs were present in many individuals.

This clone was seen a handful of times. Its cognate antigen has yet to be identified. Within one base of it there is no much larger clone, and no base qualities were kept. Receptor libraries were prepared by the immunoSEQ multiplex PCR assay. As for how the authors treated the data: To diagnose cytomegalovirus status from the catalog of TCR beta chain sequences, a statistical classification framework was built. Drawn from immuneACCESS, this table holds only the in-frame rearrangements with V and J called that TCRdb kept. Clones are partly lost; checked studies trace under half to an unresolved V gene and leave the rest unexplained. V and J calls and clone size are as listed in that table; D and trimming were resolved from the DNA. The sample has approximately 280,000 clones on record, around 86% of them singletons. The ten largest clones capture more than 0.8% of the sample. The germline V gene supplies CDR1 SGDLS and CDR2 YYNGEE. V is shortened by 5 bases, J by 5 bases, and the region joining them spans 13 bases. The CDR3 runs 13 residues from the cysteine to the phenylalanine. Only CDR3 DNA remains: 39 bases, in frame from the first base.

The donors were included in the validation cohort of 90 to 150 subjects, a group kept apart from the roughly 700-subject first cohort. Sample: PBMCs. Here the chain combines TRBV9 and TRBJ1-2; the D gene is perhaps TRBD1, on 5 matching bases. The sequence was collected from a woman aged 18-30 years in good health and CMV-seronegative. DNA sequence: TGTGCCAGCAGTGGCCAACAGGCGTATGGCTACACCTTC. This translates into CASSGQQAYGYTF.